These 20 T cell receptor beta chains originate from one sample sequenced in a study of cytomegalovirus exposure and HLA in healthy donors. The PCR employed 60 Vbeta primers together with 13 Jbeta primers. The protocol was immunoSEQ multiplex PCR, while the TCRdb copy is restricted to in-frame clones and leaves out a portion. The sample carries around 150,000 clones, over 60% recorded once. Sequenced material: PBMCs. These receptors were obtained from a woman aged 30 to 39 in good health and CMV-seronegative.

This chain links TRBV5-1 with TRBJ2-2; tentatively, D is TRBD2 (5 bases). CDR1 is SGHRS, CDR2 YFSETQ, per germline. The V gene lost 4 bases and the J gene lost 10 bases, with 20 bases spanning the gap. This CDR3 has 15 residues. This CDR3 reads CASSQTVARPTELFF. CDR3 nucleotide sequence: TGCGCCAGCAGCCAAACAGTAGCGCGACCGACGGAGCTGTTTTTT.

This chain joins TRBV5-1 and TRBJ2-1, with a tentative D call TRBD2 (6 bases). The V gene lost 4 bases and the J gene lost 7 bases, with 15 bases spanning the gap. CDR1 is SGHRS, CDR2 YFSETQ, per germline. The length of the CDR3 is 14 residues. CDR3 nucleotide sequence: TGCGCCAGCAGCCCTACCGGGACTTTGAATGAGCAGTTCTTC. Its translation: CASSPTGTLNEQFF.

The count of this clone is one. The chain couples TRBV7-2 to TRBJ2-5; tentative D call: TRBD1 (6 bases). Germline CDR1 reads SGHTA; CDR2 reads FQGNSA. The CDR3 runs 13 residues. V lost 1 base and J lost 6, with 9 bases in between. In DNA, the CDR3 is TGTGCCAGCAGCTTAGGGGGGCGGAAGACCCAGTACTTC. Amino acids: CASSLGGRKTQYF. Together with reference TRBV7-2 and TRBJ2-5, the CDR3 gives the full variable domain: GAGVSQSPSNKVTEKGKDVELRCDPISGHTALYWYRQSLGQGLEFLIYFQGNSAPDKSGLPSDRFSAERTGGSVSTLTIQRTQQEDSAVYLCASSLGGRKTQYFGPGTRLLVL.

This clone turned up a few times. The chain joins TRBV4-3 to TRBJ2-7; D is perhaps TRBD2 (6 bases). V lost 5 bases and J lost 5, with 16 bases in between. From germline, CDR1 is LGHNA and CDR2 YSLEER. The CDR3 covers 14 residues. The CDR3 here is CASSTSTSFDEQYF. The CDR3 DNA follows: TGCGCCAGCAGCACATCGACTAGTTTCGACGAGCAGTACTTC.

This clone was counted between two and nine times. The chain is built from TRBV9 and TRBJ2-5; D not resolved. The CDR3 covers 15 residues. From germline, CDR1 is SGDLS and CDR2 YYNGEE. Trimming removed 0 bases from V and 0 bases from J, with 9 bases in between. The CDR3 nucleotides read TGTGCCAGCAGCGTAGATGTGGAGTACCAAGAGACCCAGTACTTC. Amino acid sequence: CASSVDVEYQETQYF.

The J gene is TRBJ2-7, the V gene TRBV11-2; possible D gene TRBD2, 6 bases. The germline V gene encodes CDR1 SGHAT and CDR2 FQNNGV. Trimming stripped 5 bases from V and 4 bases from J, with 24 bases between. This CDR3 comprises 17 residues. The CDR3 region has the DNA TGTGCCAGCAGCGTAAGGGGTGGGGGGAAAATAGGGTACGAGCAGTACTTC. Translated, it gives CASSVRGGGKIGYEQYF. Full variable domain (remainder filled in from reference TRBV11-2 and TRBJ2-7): EAGVAQSPRYKIIEKRQSVAFWCNPISGHATLYWYQQILGQGPKLLIQFQNNGVVDDSQLPKDRFSAERLKGVDSTLKIQPAKLEDSAVYLCASSVRGGGKIGYEQYFGPGTRLTVT.

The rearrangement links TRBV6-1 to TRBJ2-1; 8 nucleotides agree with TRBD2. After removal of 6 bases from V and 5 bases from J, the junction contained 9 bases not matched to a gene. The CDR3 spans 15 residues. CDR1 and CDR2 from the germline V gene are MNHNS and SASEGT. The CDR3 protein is CASRLTGGHHNEQFF. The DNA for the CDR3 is TGTGCCAGCAGATTGACGGGGGGGCACCACAATGAGCAGTTCTTC.

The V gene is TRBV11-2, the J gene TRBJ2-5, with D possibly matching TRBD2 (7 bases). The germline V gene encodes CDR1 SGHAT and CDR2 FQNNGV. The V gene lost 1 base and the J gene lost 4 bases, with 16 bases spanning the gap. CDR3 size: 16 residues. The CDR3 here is CASSLVGLGGAETQYF. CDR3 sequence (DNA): TGTGCCAGCAGCTTAGTCGGACTAGGGGGAGCAGAGACCCAGTACTTC.

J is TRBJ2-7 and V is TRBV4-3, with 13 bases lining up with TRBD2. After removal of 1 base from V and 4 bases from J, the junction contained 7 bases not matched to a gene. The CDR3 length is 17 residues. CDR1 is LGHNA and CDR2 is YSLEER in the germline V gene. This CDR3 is CASSQGTSGSSRYEQYF. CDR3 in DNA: TGCGCCAGCAGCCAAGGGACTAGCGGGAGCTCTAGGTACGAGCAGTACTTC.

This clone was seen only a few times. This chain's CDR3 is CASSPGQGRKTQYF. The DNA for the CDR3 is TGTGCCAGCAGCCCAGGACAGGGGAGAAAGACCCAGTACTTC. V is TRBV28 and J is TRBJ2-5; 9 bases fit TRBD1. The germline V gene encodes CDR1 MDHEN and CDR2 SYDVKM. The CDR3 runs to 14 residues. Losses at the gene ends were 6 bases for V and 6 bases for J; bases not matched to a gene: 8.

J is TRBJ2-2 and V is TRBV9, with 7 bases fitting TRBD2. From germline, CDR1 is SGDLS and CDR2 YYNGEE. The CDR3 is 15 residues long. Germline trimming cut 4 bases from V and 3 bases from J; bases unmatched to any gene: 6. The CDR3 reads CASSPRDYDTGELFF. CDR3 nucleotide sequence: TGTGCCAGCAGCCCCCGGGACTACGACACCGGGGAGCTGTTTTTT.

The CDR3: CASRPGQYRNTIYF. The CDR3 DNA reads TGTGCCAGCAGACCGGGACAGTACAGAAACACCATATATTTT. The chain couples TRBV6-5 to TRBJ1-3; 7 positions agree with TRBD1. CDR3 length: 14 residues. After removal of 6 bases from V and 5 bases from J, the junction contained 7 bases not matched to a gene. Germline assignment: CDR1 MNHEY and CDR2 SVGAGI.

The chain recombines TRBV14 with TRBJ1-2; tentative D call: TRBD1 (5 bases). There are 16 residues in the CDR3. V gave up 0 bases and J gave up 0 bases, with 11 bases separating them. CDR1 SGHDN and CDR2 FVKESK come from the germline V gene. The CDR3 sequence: CASSQELPGANYGYTF. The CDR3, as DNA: TGTGCCAGCAGCCAAGAGTTACCGGGGGCTAACTATGGCTACACCTTC.

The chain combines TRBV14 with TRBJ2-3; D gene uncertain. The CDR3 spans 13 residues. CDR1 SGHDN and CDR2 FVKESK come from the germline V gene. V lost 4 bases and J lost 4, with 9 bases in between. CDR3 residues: CASSPLASDTQYF. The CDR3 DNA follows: TGTGCCAGCAGCCCTTTGGCATCAGATACGCAGTATTTT. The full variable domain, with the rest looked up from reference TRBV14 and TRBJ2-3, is EAGVTQFPSHSVIEKGQTVTLRCDPISGHDNLYWYRRVMGKEIKFLLHFVKESKQDESGMPNNRFLAERTGGTYSTLKVQPAELEDSGVYFCASSPLASDTQYFGPGTRLTVL.

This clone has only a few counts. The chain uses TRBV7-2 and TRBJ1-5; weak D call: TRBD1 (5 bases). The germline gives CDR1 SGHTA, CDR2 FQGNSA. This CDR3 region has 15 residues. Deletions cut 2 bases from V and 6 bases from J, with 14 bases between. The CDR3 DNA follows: TGTGCCAGCAGCTTAAGCCAGGGTTTCGGTCAGCCCCAGCATTTT. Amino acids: CASSLSQGFGQPQHF.

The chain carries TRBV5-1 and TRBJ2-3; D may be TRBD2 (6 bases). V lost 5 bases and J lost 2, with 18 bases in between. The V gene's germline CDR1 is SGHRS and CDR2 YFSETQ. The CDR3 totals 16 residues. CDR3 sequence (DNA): TGCGCCAGCAGTTACAGCTGGGCGGGACTCACAGATACGCAGTATTTT. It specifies CASSYSWAGLTDTQYF.

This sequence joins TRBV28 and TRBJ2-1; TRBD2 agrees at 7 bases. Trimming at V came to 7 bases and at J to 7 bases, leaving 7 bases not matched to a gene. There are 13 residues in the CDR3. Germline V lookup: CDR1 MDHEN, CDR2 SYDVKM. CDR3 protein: CASTLAAGNEQFF. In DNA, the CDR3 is TGTGCCAGCACCCTAGCGGCTGGGAATGAGCAGTTCTTC. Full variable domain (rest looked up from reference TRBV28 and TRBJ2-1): DVKVTQSSRYLVKRTGEKVFLECVQDMDHENMFWYRQDPGLGLRLIYFSYDVKMKEKGDIPEGYSVSREKKERFSLILESASTNQTSMYLCASTLAAGNEQFFGPGTRLTVL.

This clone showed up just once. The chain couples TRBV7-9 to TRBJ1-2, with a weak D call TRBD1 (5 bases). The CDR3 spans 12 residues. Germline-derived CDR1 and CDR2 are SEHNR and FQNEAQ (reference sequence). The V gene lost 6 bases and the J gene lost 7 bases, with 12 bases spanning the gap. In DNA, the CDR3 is TGTGCCAGCAGTCCAGACAGTTTTGGCTACACCTTC. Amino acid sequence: CASSPDSFGYTF.

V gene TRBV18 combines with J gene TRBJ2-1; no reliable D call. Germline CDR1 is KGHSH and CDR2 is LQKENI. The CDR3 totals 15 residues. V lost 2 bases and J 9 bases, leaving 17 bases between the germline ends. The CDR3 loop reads CASSPVSEEGSEQFF. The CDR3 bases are TGTGCCAGCTCACCAGTCAGCGAAGAAGGATCTGAGCAGTTCTTC.

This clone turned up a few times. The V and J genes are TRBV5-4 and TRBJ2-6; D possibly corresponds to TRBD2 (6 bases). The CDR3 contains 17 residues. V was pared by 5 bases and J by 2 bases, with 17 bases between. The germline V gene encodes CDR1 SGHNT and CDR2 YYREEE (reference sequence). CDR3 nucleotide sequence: TGTGCCAGCAGTCCTGGGGGGATGCCGACTGGGGCCAACGTCCTGACTTTC. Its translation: CASSPGGMPTGANVLTF.